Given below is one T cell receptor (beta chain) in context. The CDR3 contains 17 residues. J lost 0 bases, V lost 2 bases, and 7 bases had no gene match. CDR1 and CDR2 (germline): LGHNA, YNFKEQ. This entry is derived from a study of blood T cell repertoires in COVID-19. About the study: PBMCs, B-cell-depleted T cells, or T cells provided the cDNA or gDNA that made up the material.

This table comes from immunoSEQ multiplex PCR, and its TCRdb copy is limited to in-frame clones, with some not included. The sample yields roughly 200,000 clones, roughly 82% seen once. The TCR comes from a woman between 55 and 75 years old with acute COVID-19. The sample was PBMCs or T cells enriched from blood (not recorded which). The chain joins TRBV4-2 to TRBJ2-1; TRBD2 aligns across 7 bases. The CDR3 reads CASSQISGPSSYNEQFF. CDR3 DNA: TGTGCCAGCAGCCAAATTAGCGGGCCGAGCTCCTACAATGAGCAGTTCTTC.